This T cell receptor beta chain was recorded in a study of shared clonotypes between healthy human individuals. Study as a whole: Donor composition was a couple of women and three men, aged 18 to 49.

The method was immunoSEQ multiplex PCR; TCRdb's version includes in-frame clones alone and lacks a portion of them. The data hold about 2 million clones, with about 95% observed a single time. V lost 4 bases, J lost 2 bases, and 9 bases stayed unmatched. From germline, CDR1 is SGHRS and CDR2 YFSETQ. This CDR3 has 17 amino acids. General study results and limits: In general, naive subsets displayed greater estimated richness than memory subsets did.

The naive CD8 fraction comprised CD45RO-negative cells positively selected for CCR7 and excluded terminally differentiated effector memory CD45RA+ cells. Each donor was a Caucasian adult residing in Nashville, Tennessee. Concerning this clone: Its antigen is not identified.

This chain joins TRBV5-1 and TRBJ2-4; 10 positions agree with TRBD1. The source is a man younger than 35 in good health. The sequenced material came from naive CD8+ T cells sorted from blood. DNA of the CDR3: TGCGCCAGCAGCCTGGGACAGGGGCTTTTCCCCAAAAACATTCAGTACTTC. It encodes CASSLGQGLFPKNIQYF.